The clone carrying this T cell receptor beta chain showed up many times. Antigen unknown. Amplification yielded TCR beta CDR3 regions, with RNA transcripts as the source. An initial round of RT-PCR targeting the TCR CDR3 relied on the HTBI primer set. TCRdb passed the multiplex PCR reads through MiXCR, listing each CDR3 protein once. The sample contains a few hundred thousand distinct CDR3 sequences, about 22% of which appear only once. This entry is derived from a study of T cells in Graves' hyperthyroidism and ophthalmopathy. The study, taken as a whole, reports: Among clonotypes expanded in thyroid above 0.001, most were also found in blood. Ophthalmopathy cases were set apart from stable hyperthyroidism by a 13 V-J model.

The junction had 12 bases not matched to a gene; V was cut back by 8 bases and J by 6 bases. The CDR3 is 15 residues long. Germline CDR1 reads SGHAT; CDR2 reads FQNNGV. Used for diagnoses were clinical symptoms, serum thyroxine and TRAb, thyroid ultrasound and orbital computed tomography. The chain employs TRBV11-2 and TRBJ2-7, with TRBD2 matching 11 bases. This receptor was taken from a woman aged 70-85 years with Graves' ophthalmopathy. Source material: blood. CDR3 sequence reads: CASSQDLAGGREQYF. CDR3 in DNA: TGTGCCAGCTCTCAGGACCTAGCGGGAGGACGCGAGCAGTACTTC.